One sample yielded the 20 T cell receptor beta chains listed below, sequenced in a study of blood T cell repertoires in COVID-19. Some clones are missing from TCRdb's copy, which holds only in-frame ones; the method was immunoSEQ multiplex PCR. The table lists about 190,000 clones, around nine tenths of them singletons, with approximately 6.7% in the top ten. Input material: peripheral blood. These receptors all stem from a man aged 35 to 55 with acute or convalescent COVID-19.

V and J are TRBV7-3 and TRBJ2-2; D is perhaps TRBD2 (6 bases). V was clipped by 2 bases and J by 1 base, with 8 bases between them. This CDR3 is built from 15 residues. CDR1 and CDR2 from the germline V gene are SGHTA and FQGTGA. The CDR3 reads CASSLAGKNTGELFF. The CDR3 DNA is TGTGCCAGCAGCTTAGCGGGGAAGAACACCGGGGAGCTGTTTTTT.

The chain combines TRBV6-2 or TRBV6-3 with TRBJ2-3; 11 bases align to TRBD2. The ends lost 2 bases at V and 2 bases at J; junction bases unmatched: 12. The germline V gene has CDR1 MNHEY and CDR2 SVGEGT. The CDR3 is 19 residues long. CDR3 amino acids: CASSYPTKTSGGTTDTQYF. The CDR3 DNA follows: TGTGCCAGCAGTTACCCCACCAAAACTAGCGGGGGAACCACAGATACGCAGTATTTT.

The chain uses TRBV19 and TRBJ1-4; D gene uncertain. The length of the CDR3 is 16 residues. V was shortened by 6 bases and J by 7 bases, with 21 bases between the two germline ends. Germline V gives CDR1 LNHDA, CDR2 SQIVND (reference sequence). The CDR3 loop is CASSPLTFTVGEKLFF. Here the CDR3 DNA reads TGTGCCAGTAGCCCCTTGACGTTTACAGTGGGTGAAAAACTGTTTTTT. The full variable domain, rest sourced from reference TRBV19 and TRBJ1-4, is DGGITQSPKYLFRKEGQNVTLSCEQNLNHDAMYWYRQDPGQGLRLIYYSQIVNDFQKGDIAEGYSVSREKKESFPLTVTSAQKNPTAFYLCASSPLTFTVGEKLFFGSGTQLSVL.

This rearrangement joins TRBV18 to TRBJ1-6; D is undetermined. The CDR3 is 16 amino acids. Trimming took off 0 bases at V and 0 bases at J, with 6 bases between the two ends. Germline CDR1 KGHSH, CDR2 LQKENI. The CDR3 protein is CASSPPRSSYNSPLHF. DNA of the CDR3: TGTGCCAGCTCACCACCACGGAGCTCCTATAATTCACCCCTCCACTTT.

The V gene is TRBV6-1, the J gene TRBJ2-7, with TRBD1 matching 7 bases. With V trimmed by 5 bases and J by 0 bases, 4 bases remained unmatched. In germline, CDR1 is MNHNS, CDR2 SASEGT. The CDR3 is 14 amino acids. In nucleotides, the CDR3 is TGTGCCAGCAGTCCGGGACAGAGCTCCTACGAGCAGTACTTC. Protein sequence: CASSPGQSSYEQYF.

In DNA, the CDR3 is TGTGCCAGCAGGTACGATGGGACAGCTAGCAATCAGCCCCAGCATTTT. It translates to CASRYDGTASNQPQHF. The rearrangement joins TRBV2 to TRBJ1-5; the match to TRBD1 covers 7 bases. CDR1 SNHLY and CDR2 FYNNEI come from the germline V gene. V was clipped by 6 bases and J by 0 bases; unmatched bases: 8. The CDR3 covers 16 residues.

The CDR3 loop is CASSLPQGAQETQYF. DNA of the CDR3: TGTGCCAGCTCCCTCCCCCAGGGGGCCCAAGAGACCCAGTACTTC. The V and J genes are TRBV18 and TRBJ2-5; TRBD1 agrees at 8 bases. After removal of 6 bases from V and 1 base from J, the junction contained 7 bases not matched to a gene. Germline V lookup: CDR1 KGHSH, CDR2 LQKENI. The CDR3 covers 15 residues. The full variable domain, completed using reference TRBV18 and TRBJ2-5, is NAGVMQNPRHLVRRRGQEARLRCSPMKGHSHVYWYRQLPEEGLKFMVYLQKENIIDESGMPKERFSAEFPKEGPSILRIQQVVRGDSAAYFCASSLPQGAQETQYFGPGTRLLVL.

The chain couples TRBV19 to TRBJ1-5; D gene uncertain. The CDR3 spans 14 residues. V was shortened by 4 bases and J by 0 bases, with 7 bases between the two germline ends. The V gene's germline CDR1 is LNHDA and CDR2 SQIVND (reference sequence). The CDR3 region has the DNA TGTGCCAGTAGTAAGGAGGTTAGCAATCAGCCCCAGCATTTT. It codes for CASSKEVSNQPQHF. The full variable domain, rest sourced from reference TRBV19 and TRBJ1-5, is DGGITQSPKYLFRKEGQNVTLSCEQNLNHDAMYWYRQDPGQGLRLIYYSQIVNDFQKGDIAEGYSVSREKKESFPLTVTSAQKNPTAFYLCASSKEVSNQPQHFGDGTRLSIL.

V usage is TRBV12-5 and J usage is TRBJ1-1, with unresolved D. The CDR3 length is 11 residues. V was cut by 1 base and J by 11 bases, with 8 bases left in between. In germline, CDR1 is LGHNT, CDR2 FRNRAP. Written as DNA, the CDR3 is TGTGCTAGTGGTTTGGGGAGCAAGGCTTTCTTT. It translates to CASGLGSKAFF.

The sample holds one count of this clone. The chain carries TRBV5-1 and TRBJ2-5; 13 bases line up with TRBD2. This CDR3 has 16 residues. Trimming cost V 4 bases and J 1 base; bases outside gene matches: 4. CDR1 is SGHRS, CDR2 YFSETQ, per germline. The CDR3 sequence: CASSTGLAGVQETQYF. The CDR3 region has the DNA TGCGCCAGCAGCACCGGACTAGCGGGGGTCCAAGAGACCCAGTACTTC.

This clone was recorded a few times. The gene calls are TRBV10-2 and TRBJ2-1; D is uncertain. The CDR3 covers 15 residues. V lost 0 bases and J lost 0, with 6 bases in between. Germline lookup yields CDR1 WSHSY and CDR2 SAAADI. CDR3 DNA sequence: TGCGCCAGCAGTGAGTCGGAGCTCTCCTACAATGAGCAGTTCTTC. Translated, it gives CASSESELSYNEQFF.

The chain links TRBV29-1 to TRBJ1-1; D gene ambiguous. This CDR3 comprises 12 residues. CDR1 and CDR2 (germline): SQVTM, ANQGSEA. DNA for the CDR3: TGCACCCTAATCCGTCTGAACACTGAAGCTTTCTTT. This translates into CTLIRLNTEAFF.

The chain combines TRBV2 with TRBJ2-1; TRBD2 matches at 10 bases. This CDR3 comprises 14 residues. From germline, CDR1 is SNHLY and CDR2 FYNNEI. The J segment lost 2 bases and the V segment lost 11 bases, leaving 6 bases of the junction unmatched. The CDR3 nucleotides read TGTGCCTGTCTGGGACTAGCGACCTACAATGAGCAGTTCTTC. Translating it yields CACLGLATYNEQFF.

The CDR3 DNA is TGTGCCAGCAGCGTAGGAGGGCTGACTAACTATGGCTACACCTTC. Protein sequence: CASSVGGLTNYGYTF. V usage is TRBV9 and J usage is TRBJ1-2; D is ambiguous. V gave up 0 bases and J gave up 0 bases, with 9 bases separating them. CDR1 is SGDLS and CDR2 is YYNGEE in the germline V gene. This CDR3 region has 15 residues.

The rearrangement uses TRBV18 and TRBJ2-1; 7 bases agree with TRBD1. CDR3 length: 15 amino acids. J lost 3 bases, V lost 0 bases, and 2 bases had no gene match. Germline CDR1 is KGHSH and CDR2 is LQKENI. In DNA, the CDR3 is TGTGCCAGCTCACCACCGGGACAGATCTACAATGAGCAGTTCTTC. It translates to CASSPPGQIYNEQFF.

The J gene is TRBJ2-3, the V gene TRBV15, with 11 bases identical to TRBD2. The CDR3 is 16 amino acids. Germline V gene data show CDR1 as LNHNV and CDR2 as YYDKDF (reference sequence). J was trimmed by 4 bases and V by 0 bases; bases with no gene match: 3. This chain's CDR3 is CATSRDPSGGSDTQYF. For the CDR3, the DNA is TGTGCCACCAGCAGAGACCCTAGCGGGGGGTCAGATACGCAGTATTTT.

The CDR3 sequence is CASSFQNEQFF. In DNA, the CDR3 is TGTGCCAGCAGCTTTCAGAATGAGCAGTTCTTC. The rearrangement links TRBV7-6 to TRBJ2-1; no definite D call. The ends were cut back, 3 bases at V and 7 bases at J, with 4 bases in the middle. This CDR3 spans 11 amino acids. Germline V CDR1 and CDR2: SGHVS, FNYEAQ.

CDR3 sequence (DNA): TGTGCCAGCAGCACCGGGACAGGGGGCGGAAACACCATATATTTT. Translation gives CASSTGTGGGNTIYF. The rearrangement joins TRBV2 to TRBJ1-3; 12 bases fit TRBD1. Trimming took 6 bases from V and 4 from J; bases not matched to a gene: 4. This CDR3 has 15 residues. Per germline, CDR1 SNHLY and CDR2 FYNNEI.

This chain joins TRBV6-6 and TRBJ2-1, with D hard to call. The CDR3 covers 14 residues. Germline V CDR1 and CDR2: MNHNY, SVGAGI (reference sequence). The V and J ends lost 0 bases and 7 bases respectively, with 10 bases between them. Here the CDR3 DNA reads TGTGCCAGCAGTTACTCTGGCACCGGGAATGAGCAGTTCTTC. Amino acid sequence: CASSYSGTGNEQFF.

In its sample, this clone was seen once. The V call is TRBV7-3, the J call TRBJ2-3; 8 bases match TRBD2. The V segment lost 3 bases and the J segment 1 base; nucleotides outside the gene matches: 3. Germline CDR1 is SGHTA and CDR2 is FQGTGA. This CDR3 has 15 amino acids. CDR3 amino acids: CASSFSGTRTDTQYF. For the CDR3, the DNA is TGTGCCAGCAGCTTTAGCGGGACTCGCACAGATACGCAGTATTTT.